These 15 T cell receptor beta chains were sequenced from one sample in a study of breast tumors, draining lymph nodes, adjacent tissues. Breast cancer patients provided tissue from their axillary draining lymph nodes. TCRdb fed the multiplex PCR reads into MiXCR, producing one record per CDR3 protein. The sample yields around 150,000 distinct CDR3 sequences, over 25% seen once. Sequenced material: axillary lymph node tissue. These receptors all stem from a female donor with breast cancer. Some clones in this sample may be carry-over from other donors' samples.

The gene calls are TRBV28 and TRBJ1-2, with 7 bases fitting TRBD1. Unmatched junction bases numbered 11, after V lost 2 bases and J lost 8 bases. CDR3 length: 15 residues. The germline V gene has CDR1 MDHEN and CDR2 SYDVKM. The CDR3 DNA is TGTGCCAGCAGTTTAATCGGCAGGGGGGCCCAAGGCTACACCTTC. Its protein product is CASSLIGRGAQGYTF.

In this sample, this clonotype turned up once. The V call is TRBV18, the J call TRBJ1-1; no clear D. V was cut by 1 base and J by 5 bases, with 5 bases left in between. Germline CDR1 is KGHSH and CDR2 is LQKENI. CDR3 length: 12 residues. CDR3 sequence reads: CASSPLGTEAFF. CDR3 DNA: TGTGCCAGCTCACCACTCGGAACTGAAGCTTTCTTT.

The chain combines TRBV10-1 with TRBJ2-3; TRBD2 is a possible D gene (7 bases). This CDR3 has 16 amino acids. V lost 4 bases and J 6 bases, leaving 20 bases between the germline ends. The germline gives CDR1 WNHNN, CDR2 SYGVQD (reference sequence). The CDR3 reads CASSAGGGALADTQYF. DNA of the CDR3: TGCGCCAGCAGTGCTGGAGGGGGGGCTCTCGCGGATACGCAGTATTTT.

Many counts were recorded for this clonotype. The rearrangement uses TRBV5-1 and TRBJ1-6; D is ambiguous. The CDR3 extends over 13 amino acids. Trimming left V 0 bases short and J 5 bases short, with 3 bases between. Per the germline V gene, CDR1 is SGHRS and CDR2 is YFSETQ. CDR3 in amino acids: CASSLDHNSPLHF. The CDR3 DNA reads as TGCGCCAGCAGCTTGGACCATAATTCACCCCTCCACTTT.

This clonotype was seen ten or more times. The chain is built from TRBV6-5 and TRBJ1-3, with a tentative D call TRBD1 (5 bases). From germline, CDR1 is MNHEY and CDR2 SVGAGI. V lost 4 bases to trimming and J lost 0 bases, with 13 bases between them. This CDR3 comprises 16 residues. As DNA, the CDR3 is TGTGCCAGCAGTTCCCCCGACAGACTCTCTGGAAACACCATATATTTT. As protein: CASSSPDRLSGNTIYF.

This clonotype was seen repeatedly, ten times or more. The CDR3 is CASSEAPWDQETQYF. DNA of the CDR3: TGTGCCAGCAGTGAAGCGCCCTGGGACCAAGAGACCCAGTACTTC. The genes are TRBV2 and TRBJ2-5; D remains unclear. V was pared by 0 bases and J by 0 bases, with 8 bases between. Germline lookup yields CDR1 SNHLY and CDR2 FYNNEI. The CDR3 has 15 amino acids.

This clonotype was seen many times. This chain connects TRBV28 to TRBJ1-2, with D tentatively TRBD1 (6 bases). Trimming left V 6 bases short and J 2 bases short, with 22 bases between. The CDR3 runs to 17 residues. Germline V gene data show CDR1 as MDHEN and CDR2 as SYDVKM. The CDR3 bases are TGTGCCAGCAGCCCCCCCAGGGGTAGTGTTACCAACTATGGCTACACCTTC. It is translated as CASSPPRGSVTNYGYTF.

The chain recombines TRBV15 with TRBJ2-3, with no clear D. This CDR3 has 15 residues. CDR1 LNHNV and CDR2 YYDKDF come from the germline V gene (reference sequence). V dropped 3 bases and J dropped 1 base, with 11 bases sitting between them. The CDR3 DNA reads as TGTGCCACCAGCAGTGAGTCTACCCGCACAGATACGCAGTATTTT. This gives the protein CATSSESTRTDTQYF.

Concerning this clonotype itself: A much larger clone lies one base from this, so it may be a read error. The conserved closing phenylalanine or tryptophan is absent in this CDR3, likely reflecting a read error. CDR3: CASSLQSPYNSPLHL. The CDR3 DNA sequence: TGTGCCAGCAGTTTACAGAGTCCCTATAATTCACCCCTCCACCTT. The chain combines TRBV27 with TRBJ1-6; D gene uncertain. Germline V gives CDR1 MNHEY, CDR2 SMNVEV (reference sequence). V was pared by 2 bases and J by 2 bases, with 7 bases between. The CDR3 runs 15 residues.

V gene TRBV19 combines with J gene TRBJ1-2; D perhaps matches TRBD1 (6 bases). Germline lookup yields CDR1 LNHDA and CDR2 SQIVND (reference sequence). Trimming took off 7 bases at V and 8 bases at J, with 17 bases between the two ends. This CDR3 region has 13 residues. The CDR3 loop is CASNDGGRRGYTF. DNA of the CDR3: TGTGCCAGTAATGACGGGGGGCGACGGGGCTACACCTTC.

The CDR3 DNA reads as TGTGCCAGCAGCTCCCCCGGGGGGGCCAACGTCCTGACTTTC. Translating it yields CASSSPGGANVLTF. This chain uses TRBV7-9 with TRBJ2-6; D remains ambiguous. CDR3 length equals 14 residues. Germline assignment: CDR1 SEHNR and CDR2 FQNEAQ (reference sequence). V gave up 4 bases and J gave up 4 bases, with 8 bases separating them.

This clonotype was observed a few times. The rearrangement joins TRBV6-1 to TRBJ1-1; 9 bases line up with TRBD1. Germline CDR1 reads MNHNS; CDR2 reads SASEGT. The CDR3 runs to 14 residues. The ends lost 5 bases at V and 5 bases at J; junction bases unmatched: 6. The DNA of the CDR3 is TGTGCCAGCAGTAAACAGGGGGCGAGGACTGAAGCTTTCTTT. Translated: CASSKQGARTEAFF.

This clonotype was observed at least ten times. The chain couples TRBV6-4 to TRBJ1-6; the match to TRBD1 covers 10 bases. The germline gives CDR1 MRHNA, CDR2 SNTAGT. Trimming cost V 6 bases and J 5 bases; bases outside gene matches: 7. CDR3 length: 16 amino acids. In nucleotides, the CDR3 is TGTGCCAGCAGGAGACAGGGGGCTCAGGATAATTCACCCCTCCACTTT. Translating it yields CASRRQGAQDNSPLHF.

This clonotype was recorded at least ten times. The chain links TRBV5-6 to TRBJ2-6; D might be TRBD1 (5 bases). Trimming removed 7 bases at V and 2 bases at J, with 10 bases between. Germline CDR1 and CDR2: SGHDT and YYEEEE. The CDR3 loop spans 14 amino acids. The CDR3, as DNA: TGTGCCAGCTGGCGACAGACTGGGGCCAACGTCCTGACTTTC. Its translation: CASWRQTGANVLTF.

This clonotype was recorded a few times. This rearrangement joins TRBV20-1 to TRBJ1-1; D remains ambiguous. The CDR3 spans 13 residues. Germline-derived CDR1 and CDR2 are DFQATT and SNEGSKA (reference sequence). With 3 bases removed from V and 3 bases from J, the gap between germline ends came to 11 bases. CDR3: CSASRGRDTEAFF. The CDR3 DNA is TGCAGTGCTAGCCGAGGTCGGGACACTGAAGCTTTCTTT.